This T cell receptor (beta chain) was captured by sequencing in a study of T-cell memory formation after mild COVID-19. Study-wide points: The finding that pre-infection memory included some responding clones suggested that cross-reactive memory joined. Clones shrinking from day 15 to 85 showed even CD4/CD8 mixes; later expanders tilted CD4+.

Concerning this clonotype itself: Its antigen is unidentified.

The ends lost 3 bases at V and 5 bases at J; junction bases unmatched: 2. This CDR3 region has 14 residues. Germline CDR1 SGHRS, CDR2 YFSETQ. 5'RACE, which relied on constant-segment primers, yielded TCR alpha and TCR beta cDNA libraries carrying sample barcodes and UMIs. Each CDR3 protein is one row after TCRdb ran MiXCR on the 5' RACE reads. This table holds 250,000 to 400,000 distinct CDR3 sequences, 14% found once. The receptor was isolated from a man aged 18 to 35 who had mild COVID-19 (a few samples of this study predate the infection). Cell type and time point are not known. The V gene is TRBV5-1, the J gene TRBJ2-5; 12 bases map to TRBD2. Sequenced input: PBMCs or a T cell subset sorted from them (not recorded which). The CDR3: CASSSTSGGETQYF. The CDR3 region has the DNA TGCGCCAGCAGCTCGACTAGCGGGGGTGAGACCCAGTACTTC.